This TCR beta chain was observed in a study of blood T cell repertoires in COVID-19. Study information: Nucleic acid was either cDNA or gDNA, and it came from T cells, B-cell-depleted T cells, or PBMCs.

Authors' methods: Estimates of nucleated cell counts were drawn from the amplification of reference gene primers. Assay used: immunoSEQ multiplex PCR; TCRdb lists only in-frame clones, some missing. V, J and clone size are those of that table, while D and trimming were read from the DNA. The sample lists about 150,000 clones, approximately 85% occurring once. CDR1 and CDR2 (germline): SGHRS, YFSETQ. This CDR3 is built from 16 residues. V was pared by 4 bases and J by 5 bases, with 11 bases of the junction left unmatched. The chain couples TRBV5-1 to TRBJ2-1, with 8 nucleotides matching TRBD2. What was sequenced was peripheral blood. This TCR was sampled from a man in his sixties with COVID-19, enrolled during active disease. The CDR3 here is CASSRRGVAGNNEQFF. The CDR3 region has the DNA TGCGCCAGCAGCCGCCGTGGGGTAGCGGGAAACAATGAGCAGTTCTTC. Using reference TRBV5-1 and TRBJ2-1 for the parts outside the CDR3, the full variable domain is KAGVTQTPRYLIKTRGQQVTLSCSPISGHRSVSWYQQTPGQGLQFLFEYFSETQRNKGNFPGRFSGRQFSNSRSEMNVSTLELGDSALYLCASSRRGVAGNNEQFFGPGTRLTVL.